This T cell receptor (beta chain) comes out of a study of cytomegalovirus exposure and HLA in healthy donors. Study-wide results and caveats: Earlier results showed most TCR beta V segments being productive about 90% or about 30% of the time.

This clone was detected only once. Antigen specificity is unknown. The V gene's germline CDR1 is SGDLS and CDR2 YYNGEE. Trimming removed 3 bases from V and 9 bases from J; junction bases left unmatched: 4. The CDR3 covers 14 residues. This PCR relied on a set of 60 Vbeta primers and 13 Jbeta primers. The table came from immunoSEQ multiplex PCR; TCRdb's copy has only in-frame clones and leaves some out. Of about 140,000 clones in the sample, over 65% were seen once. Sequencing was done on a sample of PBMCs. The TCR comes from a female donor in good health and CMV-seropositive. The V and J genes are TRBV9 and TRBJ2-1, with 12 bases aligning to TRBD2. DNA of the CDR3: TGTGCCAGCAGCGCCGGACTAGCGGGACGTGAGCAGTTCTTC. It yields the protein CASSAGLAGREQFF.